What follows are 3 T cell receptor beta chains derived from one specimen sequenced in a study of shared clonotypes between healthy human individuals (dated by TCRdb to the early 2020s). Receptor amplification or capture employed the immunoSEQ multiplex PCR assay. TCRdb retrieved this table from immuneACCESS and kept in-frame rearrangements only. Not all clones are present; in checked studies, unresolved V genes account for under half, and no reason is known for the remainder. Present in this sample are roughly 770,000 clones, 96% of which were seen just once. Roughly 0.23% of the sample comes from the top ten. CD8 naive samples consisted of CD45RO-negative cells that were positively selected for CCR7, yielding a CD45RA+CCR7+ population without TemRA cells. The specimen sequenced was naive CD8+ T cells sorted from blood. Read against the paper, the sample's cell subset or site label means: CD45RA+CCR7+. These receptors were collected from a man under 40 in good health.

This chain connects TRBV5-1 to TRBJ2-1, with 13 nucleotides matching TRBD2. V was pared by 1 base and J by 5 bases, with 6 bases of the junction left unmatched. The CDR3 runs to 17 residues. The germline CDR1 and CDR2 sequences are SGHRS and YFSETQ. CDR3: CASSLKGTSGMNNEQFF. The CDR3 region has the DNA TGCGCCAGCAGCTTGAAAGGGACTAGCGGGATGAACAATGAGCAGTTCTTC.

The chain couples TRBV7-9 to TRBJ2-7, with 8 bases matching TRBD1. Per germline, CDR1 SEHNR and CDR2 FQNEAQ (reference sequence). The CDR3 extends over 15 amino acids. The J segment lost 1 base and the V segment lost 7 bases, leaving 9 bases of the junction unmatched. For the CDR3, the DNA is TGTGCCAGCACCACCGGGGGACAGGCATCCTACGAGCAGTACTTC. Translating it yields CASTTGGQASYEQYF.

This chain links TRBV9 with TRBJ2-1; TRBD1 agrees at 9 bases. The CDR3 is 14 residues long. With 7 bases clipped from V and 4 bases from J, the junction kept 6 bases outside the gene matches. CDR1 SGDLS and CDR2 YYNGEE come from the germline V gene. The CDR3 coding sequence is TGTGCCAGCGGCGGGACAGGGAAATACAATGAGCAGTTCTTC. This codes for CASGGTGKYNEQFF.